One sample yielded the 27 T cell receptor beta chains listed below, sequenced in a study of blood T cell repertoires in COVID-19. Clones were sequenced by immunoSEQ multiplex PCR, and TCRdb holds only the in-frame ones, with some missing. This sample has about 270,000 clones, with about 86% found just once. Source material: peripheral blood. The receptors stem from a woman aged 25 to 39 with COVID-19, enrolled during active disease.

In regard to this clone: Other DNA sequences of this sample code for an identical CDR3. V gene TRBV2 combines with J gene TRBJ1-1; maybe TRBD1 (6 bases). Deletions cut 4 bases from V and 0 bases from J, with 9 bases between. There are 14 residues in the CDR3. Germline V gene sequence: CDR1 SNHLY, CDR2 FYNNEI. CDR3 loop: CASSAGQLNTEAFF. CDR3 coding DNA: TGTGCCAGCAGTGCTGGACAGCTGAACACTGAAGCTTTCTTT. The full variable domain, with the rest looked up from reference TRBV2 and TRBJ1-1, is EPEVTQTPSHQVTQMGQEVILRCVPISNHLYFYWYRQILGQKVEFLVSFYNNEISEKSEIFDDQFSVERPDGSNFTLKIRSTKLEDSAMYFCASSAGQLNTEAFFGQGTRLTVV.

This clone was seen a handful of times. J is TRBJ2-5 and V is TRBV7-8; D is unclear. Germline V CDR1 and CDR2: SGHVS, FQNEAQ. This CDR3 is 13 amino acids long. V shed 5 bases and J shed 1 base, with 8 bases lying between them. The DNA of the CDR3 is TGTGCCAGCAGCCCCGAGGCCCAAGAGACCCAGTACTTC. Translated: CASSPEAQETQYF.

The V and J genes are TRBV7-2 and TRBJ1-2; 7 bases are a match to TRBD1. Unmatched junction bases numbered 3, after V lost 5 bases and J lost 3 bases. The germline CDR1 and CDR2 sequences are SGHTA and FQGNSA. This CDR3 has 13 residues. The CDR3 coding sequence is TGTGCCAGCAGCCAGGACAGGTACTATGGCTACACCTTC. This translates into CASSQDRYYGYTF.

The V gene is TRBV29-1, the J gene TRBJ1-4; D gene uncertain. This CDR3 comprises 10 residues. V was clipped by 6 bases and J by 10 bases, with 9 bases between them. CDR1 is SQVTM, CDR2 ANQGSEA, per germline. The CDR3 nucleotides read TGCAGCGTACACGTTGGAAAACTGTTTTTT. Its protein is CSVHVGKLFF.

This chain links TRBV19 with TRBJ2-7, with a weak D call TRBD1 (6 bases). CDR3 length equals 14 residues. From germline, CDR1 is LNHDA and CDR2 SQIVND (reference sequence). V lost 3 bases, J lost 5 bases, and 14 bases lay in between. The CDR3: CASSMRGTVNEQYF. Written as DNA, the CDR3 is TGTGCCAGTAGTATGAGGGGGACCGTGAACGAGCAGTACTTC.

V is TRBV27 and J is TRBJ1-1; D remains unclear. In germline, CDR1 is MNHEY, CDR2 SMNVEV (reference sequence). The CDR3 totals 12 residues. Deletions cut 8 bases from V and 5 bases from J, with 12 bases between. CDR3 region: CASGESRTEAFF. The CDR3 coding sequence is TGTGCCAGCGGAGAGTCGAGAACTGAAGCTTTCTTT.

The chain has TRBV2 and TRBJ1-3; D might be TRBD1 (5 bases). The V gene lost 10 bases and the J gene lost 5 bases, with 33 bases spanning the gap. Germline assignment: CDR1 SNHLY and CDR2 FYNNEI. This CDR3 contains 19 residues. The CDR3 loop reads CATIADQGQGGFYRNTIYF. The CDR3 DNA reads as TGTGCCACCATAGCTGACCAAGGCCAGGGAGGGTTTTATCGAAACACCATATATTTT.

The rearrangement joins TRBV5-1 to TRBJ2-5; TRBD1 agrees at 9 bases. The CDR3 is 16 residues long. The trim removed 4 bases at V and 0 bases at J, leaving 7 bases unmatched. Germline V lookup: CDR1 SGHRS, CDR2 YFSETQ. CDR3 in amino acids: CASSRWRTGDQETQYF. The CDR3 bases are TGCGCCAGCAGCCGCTGGAGGACAGGGGACCAAGAGACCCAGTACTTC.

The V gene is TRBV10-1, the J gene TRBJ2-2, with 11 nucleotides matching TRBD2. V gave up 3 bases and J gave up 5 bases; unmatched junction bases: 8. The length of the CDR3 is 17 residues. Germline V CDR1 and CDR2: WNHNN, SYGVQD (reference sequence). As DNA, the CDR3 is TGCGCCAGCAGTGACTTCGGACTAGCGGGTGCAACCGGGGAGCTGTTTTTT. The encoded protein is CASSDFGLAGATGELFF.

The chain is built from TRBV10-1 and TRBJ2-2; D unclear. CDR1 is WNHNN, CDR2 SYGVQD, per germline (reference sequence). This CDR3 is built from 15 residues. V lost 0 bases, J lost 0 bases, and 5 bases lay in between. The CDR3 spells CASSESSANTGELFF. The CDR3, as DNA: TGCGCCAGCAGTGAGTCTTCAGCGAACACCGGGGAGCTGTTTTTT.

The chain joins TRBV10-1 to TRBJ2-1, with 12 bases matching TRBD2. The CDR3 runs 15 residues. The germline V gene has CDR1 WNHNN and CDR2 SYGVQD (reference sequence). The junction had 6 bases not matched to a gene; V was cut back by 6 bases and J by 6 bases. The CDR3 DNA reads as TGCGCCAGCAGGAATGGACTAGCGGGGAGCAATGAGCAGTTCTTC. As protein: CASRNGLAGSNEQFF.

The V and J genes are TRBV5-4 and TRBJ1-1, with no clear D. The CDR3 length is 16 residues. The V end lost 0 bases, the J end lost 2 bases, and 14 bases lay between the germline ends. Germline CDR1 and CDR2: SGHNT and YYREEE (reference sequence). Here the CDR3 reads CASSLVIGEINTEAFF. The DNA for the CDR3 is TGTGCCAGCAGCTTGGTTATCGGGGAAATAAACACTGAAGCTTTCTTT.

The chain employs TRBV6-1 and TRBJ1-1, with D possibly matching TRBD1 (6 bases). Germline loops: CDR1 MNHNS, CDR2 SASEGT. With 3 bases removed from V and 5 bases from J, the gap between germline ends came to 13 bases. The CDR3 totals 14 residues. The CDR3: CASSDIGGFTEAFF. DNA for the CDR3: TGTGCCAGCAGTGATATTGGGGGCTTTACTGAAGCTTTCTTT.

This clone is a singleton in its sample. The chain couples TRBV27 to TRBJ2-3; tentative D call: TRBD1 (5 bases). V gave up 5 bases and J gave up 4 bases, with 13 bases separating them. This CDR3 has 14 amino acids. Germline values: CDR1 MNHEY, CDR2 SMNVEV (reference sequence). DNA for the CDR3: TGTGCCAGCAGTCCCTCCGCAGGGTCAGATACGCAGTATTTT. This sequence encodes CASSPSAGSDTQYF.

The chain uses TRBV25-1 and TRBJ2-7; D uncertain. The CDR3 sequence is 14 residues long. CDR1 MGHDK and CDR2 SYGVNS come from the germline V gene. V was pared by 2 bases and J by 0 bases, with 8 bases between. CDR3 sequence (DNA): TGTGCCAGCAGTGAACCAGGTTCCTCCTACGAGCAGTACTTC. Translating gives CASSEPGSSYEQYF.

The CDR3 coding sequence is TGTGCCATCAGTGAGTCAGCTAGCGGGGGGAATGAGCAGTTCTTC. Its protein product is CAISESASGGNEQFF. The gene calls are TRBV10-3 and TRBJ2-1; TRBD2 matches 11 bases. The CDR3 length is 15 residues. Germline CDR1 reads ENHRY; CDR2 reads SYGVKD. Trimming removed 0 bases from V and 7 bases from J; junction bases left unmatched: 2.

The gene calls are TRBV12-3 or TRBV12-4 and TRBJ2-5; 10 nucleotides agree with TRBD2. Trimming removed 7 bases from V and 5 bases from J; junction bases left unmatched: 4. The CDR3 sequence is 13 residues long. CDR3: CASTHSGGETQYF. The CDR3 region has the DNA TGTGCCAGCACCCATAGCGGGGGGGAGACCCAGTACTTC.

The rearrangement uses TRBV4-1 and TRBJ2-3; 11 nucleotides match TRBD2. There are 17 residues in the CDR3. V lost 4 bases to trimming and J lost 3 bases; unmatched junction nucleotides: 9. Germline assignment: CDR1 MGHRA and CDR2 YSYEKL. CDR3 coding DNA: TGCGCCAGCAGCCCACCTCTAGCGGGGGGACGAACAGATACGCAGTATTTT. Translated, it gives CASSPPLAGGRTDTQYF.

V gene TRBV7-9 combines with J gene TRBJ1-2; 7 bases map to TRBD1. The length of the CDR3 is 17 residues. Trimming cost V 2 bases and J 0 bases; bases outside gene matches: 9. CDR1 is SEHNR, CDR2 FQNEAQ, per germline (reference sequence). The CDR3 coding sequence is TGTGCCAGCAGCTTATCCTCCCAGGGGGTGACTAACTATGGCTACACCTTC. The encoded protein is CASSLSSQGVTNYGYTF. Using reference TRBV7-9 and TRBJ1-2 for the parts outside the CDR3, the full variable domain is DTGVSQNPRHKITKRGQNVTFRCDPISEHNRLYWYRQTLGQGPEFLTYFQNEAQLEKSRLLSDRFSAERPKGSFSTLEIQRTEQGDSAMYLCASSLSSQGVTNYGYTFGSGTRLTVV.

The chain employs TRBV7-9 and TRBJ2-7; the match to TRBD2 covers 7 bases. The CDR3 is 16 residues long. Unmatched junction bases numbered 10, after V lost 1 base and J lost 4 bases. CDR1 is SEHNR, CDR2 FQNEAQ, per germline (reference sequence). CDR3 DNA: TGTGCCAGCAGCTTAGGCCGATCGGGGGGTACTTACGAGCAGTACTTC. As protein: CASSLGRSGGTYEQYF.

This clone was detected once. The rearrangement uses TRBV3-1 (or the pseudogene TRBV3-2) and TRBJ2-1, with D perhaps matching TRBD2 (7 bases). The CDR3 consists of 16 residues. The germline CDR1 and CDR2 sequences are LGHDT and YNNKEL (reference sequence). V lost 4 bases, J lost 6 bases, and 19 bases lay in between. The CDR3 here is CASSPALGGGLNEQFF. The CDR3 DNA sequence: TGTGCCAGCAGCCCGGCCCTAGGGGGGGGGCTCAATGAGCAGTTCTTC.

CDR3 in DNA: TGTGCCAGCAGTAGCGGGGGGGCTCGGGAGCAGTACTTC. Its translation: CASSSGGAREQYF. V gene TRBV6-2 or TRBV6-3 combines with J gene TRBJ2-7, with TRBD2 identical over 10 bases. Unmatched junction bases numbered 5, after V lost 5 bases and J lost 7 bases. This CDR3 comprises 13 residues. The germline gives CDR1 MNHEY, CDR2 SVGEGT.

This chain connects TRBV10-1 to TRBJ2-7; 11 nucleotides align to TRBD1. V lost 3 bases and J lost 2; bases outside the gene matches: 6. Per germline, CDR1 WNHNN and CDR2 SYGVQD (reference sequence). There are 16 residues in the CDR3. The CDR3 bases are TGCGCCAGCAGTGACCAAGGGACAGGGGGGACCTACGAGCAGTACTTC. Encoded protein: CASSDQGTGGTYEQYF.

The DNA for the CDR3 is TGTGCCATCAGTGAGGGAGCAGACTATGGCTACACCTTC. Residues: CAISEGADYGYTF. This chain joins TRBV10-3 and TRBJ1-2; D gene uncertain. The CDR3 contains 13 residues. Germline V gives CDR1 ENHRY, CDR2 SYGVKD. V was trimmed by 2 bases and J by 3 bases, leaving 7 bases between them.

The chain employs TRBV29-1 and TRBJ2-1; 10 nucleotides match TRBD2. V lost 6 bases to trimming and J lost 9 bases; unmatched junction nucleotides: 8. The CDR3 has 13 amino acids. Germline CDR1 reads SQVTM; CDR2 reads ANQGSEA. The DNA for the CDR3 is TGCAGCGTCCAGGGACTAGCGAGGCCTGAGCAGTTCTTC. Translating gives CSVQGLARPEQFF.

Here the CDR3 reads CASSPVRQTGYSNQPQHF. CDR3 DNA sequence: TGTGCCAGCAGTCCAGTCCGACAAACAGGATATAGCAATCAGCCCCAGCATTTT. The rearrangement joins TRBV6-6 to TRBJ1-5, with a possible D match to TRBD1 (5 bases). Germline-derived CDR1 and CDR2 are MNHNY and SVGAGI (reference sequence). With 5 bases removed from V and 0 bases from J, the gap between germline ends came to 20 bases. The length of the CDR3 is 18 residues.

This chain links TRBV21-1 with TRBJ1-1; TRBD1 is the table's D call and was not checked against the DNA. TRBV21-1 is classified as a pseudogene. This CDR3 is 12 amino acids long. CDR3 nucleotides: TGTGCCAGCAGCAAAGGGGCCACTGAAGCTTTCTTT. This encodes CASSKGATEAFF.